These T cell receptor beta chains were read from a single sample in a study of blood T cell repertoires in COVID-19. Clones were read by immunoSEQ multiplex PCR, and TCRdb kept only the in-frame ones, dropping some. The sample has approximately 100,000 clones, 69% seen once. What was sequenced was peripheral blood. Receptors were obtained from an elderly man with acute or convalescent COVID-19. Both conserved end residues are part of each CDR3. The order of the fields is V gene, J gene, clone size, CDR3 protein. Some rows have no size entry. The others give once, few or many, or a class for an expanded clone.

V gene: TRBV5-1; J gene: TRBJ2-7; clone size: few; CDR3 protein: CASSGGLAAYEQYF
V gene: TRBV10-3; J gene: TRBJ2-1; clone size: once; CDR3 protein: CAIGALQTNNEQFF
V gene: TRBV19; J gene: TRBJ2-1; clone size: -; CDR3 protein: CASTAGGDYNEQFF
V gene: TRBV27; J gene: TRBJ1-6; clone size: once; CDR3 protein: CASSRPGKGNNSPLHF
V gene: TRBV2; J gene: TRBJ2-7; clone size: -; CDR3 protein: CASSTVGGYEQYF
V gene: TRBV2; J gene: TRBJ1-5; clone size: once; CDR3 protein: CASNNMGGPQHF
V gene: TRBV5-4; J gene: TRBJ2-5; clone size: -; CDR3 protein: CASSPQGGQETQYF
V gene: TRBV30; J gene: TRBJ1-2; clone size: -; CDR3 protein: CAWAGLVGYTF
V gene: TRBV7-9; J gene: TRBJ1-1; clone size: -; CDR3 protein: CASSRTGNTEAFF
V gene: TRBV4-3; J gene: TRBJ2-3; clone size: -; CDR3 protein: CASSQGPRGRGSTDTQYF
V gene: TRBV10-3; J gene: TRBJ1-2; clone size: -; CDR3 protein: CATATANYGYTF
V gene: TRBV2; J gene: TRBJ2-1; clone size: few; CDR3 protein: CASKRTSGSHEQFF
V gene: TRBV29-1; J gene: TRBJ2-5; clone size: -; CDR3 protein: CSFRQGQQTQYF
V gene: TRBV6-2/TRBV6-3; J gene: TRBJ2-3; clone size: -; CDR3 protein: CASSYSTGLAGEQADTQYF
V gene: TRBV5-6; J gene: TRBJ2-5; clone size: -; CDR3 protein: CASSLTGVQETQYF
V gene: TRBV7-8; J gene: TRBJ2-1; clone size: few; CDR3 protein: CASSLGAGGPYNEQFF
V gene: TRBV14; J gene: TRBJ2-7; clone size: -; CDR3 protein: CASRGEGDTYEQYF
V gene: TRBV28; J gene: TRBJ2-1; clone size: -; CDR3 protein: CASSSITSGMGNEQFF
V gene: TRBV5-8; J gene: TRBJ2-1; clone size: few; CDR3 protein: CAWSRLTLAGTWFGQFF
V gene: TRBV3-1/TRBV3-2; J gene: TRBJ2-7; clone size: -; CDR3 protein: CASSPRQGNYEQYF
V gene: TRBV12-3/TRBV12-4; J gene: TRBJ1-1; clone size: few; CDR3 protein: CASRLVPNTEAFF
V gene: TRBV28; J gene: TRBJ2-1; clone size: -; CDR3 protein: CASSPTGSYNEQFF
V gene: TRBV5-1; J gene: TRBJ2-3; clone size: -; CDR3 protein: CASSGGTGPGDTQYF
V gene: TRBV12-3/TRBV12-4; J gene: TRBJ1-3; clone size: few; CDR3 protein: CASSLYRGNTIYF
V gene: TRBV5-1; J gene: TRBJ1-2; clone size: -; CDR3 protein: CASSSQTGGGSGYTF
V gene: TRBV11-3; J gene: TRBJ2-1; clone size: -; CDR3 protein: CASSTGGISSYNEQFF
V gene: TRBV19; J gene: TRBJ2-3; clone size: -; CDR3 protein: CASSRQGSTDTQYF
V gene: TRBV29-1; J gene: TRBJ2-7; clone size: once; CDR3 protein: CSGRGQGASEQYF
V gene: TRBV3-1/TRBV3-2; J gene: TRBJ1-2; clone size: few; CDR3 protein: CASRFKGVFGYTF
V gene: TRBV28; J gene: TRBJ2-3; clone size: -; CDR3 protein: CACQTKNTDTQYF
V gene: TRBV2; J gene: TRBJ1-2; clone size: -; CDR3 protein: CASLTVANYGYTF
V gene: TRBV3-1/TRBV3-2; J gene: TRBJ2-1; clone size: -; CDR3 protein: CASSQVIAGYNEQFF
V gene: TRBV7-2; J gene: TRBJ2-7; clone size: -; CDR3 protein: CASSSGVAREQYF
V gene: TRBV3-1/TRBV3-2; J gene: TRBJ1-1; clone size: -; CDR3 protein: CASSSLGGTEAFF
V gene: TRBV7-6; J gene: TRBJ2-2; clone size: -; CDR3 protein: CASSLDRGNTGELFF
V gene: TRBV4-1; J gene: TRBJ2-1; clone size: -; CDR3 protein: CASSLSDSLNEQFF